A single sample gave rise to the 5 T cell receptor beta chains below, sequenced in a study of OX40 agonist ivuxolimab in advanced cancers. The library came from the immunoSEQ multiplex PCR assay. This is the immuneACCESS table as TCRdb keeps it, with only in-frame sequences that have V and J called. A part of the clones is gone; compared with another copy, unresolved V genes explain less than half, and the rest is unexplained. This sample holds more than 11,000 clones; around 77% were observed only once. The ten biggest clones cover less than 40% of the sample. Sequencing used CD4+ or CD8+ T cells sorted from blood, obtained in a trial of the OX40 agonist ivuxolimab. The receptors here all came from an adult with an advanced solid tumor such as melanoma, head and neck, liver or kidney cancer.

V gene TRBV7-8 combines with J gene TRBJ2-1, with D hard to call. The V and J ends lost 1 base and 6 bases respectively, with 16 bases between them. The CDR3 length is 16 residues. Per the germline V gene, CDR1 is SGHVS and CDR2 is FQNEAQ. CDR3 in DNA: TGTGCCAGCAGCTTAGTATCGGTAGCCCTCCTCAATGAGCAGTTCTTC. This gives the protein CASSLVSVALLNEQFF.

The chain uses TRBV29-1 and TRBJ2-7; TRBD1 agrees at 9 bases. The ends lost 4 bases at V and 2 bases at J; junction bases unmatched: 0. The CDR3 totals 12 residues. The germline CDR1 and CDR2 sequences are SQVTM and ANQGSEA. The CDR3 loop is CSVGTGAYEQYF. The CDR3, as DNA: TGCAGCGTTGGGACAGGGGCCTACGAGCAGTACTTC.

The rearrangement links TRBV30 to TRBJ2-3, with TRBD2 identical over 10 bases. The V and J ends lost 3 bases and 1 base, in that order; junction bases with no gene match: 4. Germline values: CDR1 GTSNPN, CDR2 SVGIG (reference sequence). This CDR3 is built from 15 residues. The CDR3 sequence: CAWSSLAGRTDTQYF. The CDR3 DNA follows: TGTGCCTGGAGCTCACTAGCGGGGCGCACAGATACGCAGTATTTT.

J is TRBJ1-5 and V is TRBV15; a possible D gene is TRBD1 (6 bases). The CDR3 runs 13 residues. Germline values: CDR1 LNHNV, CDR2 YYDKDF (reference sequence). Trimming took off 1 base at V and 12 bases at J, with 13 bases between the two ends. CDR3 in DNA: TGTGCCACCAGCAGAGCCAGGGGAGATCGCCAGCATTTT. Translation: CATSRARGDRQHF. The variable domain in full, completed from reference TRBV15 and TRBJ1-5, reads DAMVIQNPRYQVTQFGKPVTLSCSQTLNHNVMYWYQQKSSQAPKLLFHYYDKDFNNEADTPDNFQSRRPNTSFCFLDIRSPGLGDTAMYLCATSRARGDRQHFGDGTRLSIL.

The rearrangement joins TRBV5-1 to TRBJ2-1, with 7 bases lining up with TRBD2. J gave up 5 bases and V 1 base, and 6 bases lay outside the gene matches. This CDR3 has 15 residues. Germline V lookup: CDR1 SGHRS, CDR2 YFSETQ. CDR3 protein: CASSLWLAVDNEQFF. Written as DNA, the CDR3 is TGCGCCAGCAGCTTGTGGCTAGCGGTGGACAATGAGCAGTTCTTC.